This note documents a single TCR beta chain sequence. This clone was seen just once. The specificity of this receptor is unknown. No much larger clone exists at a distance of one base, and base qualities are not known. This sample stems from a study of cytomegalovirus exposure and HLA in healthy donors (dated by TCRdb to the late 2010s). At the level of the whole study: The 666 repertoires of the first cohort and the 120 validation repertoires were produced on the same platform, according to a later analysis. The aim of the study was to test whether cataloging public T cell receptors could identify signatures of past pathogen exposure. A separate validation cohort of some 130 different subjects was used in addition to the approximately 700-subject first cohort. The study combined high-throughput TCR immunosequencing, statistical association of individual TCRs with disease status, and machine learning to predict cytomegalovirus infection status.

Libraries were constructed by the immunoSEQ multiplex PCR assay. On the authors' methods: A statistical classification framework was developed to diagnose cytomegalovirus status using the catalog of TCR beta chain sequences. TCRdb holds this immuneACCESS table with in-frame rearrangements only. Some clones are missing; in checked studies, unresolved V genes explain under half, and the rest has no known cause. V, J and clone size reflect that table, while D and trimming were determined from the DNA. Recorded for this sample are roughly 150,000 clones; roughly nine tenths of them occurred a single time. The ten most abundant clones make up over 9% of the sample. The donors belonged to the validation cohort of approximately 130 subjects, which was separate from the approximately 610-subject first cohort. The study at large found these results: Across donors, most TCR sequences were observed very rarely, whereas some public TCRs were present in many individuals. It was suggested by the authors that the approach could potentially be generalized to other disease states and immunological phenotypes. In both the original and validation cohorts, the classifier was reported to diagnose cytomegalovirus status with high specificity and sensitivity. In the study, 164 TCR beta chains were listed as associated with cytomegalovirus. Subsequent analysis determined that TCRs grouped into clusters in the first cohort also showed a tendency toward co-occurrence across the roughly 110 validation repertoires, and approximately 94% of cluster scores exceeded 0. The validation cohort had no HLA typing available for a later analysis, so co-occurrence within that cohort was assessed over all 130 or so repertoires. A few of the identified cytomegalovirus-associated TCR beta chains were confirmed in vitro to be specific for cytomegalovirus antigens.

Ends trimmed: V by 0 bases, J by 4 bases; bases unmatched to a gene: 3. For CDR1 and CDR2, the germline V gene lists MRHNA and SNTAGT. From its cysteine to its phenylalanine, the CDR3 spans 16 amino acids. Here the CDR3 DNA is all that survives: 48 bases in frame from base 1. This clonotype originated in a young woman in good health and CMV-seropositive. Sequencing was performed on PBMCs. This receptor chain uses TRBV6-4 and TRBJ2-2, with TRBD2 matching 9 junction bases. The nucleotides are TGTGCCAGCAGTGACTCGGAACTAGCGGGCACCGGGGAGCTGTTTTTT. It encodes CASSDSELAGTGELFF.